These 5 T cell receptor beta chains were all obtained from the same sample, sequenced in a study of OX40 agonist ivuxolimab in advanced cancers. The table came from immunoSEQ multiplex PCR; TCRdb's copy has only in-frame clones and leaves some out. Of 98,000 or so clones listed, about 91% are singletons. The material sequenced was CD4+ or CD8+ T cells sorted from blood, taken in a trial of the OX40 agonist ivuxolimab. These TCRs come from an adult with an advanced solid tumor such as melanoma, head and neck, liver or kidney cancer.

This clone was observed once. J is TRBJ2-5 and V is TRBV7-3; D is perhaps TRBD1 (6 bases). Germline assignment: CDR1 SGHTA and CDR2 FQGTGA. V was pared by 5 bases and J by 0 bases, with 7 bases between. This CDR3 has 13 residues. The CDR3 protein is CASSTGYQETQYF. The CDR3 bases are TGTGCCAGCAGCACAGGGTACCAAGAGACCCAGTACTTC.

The chain is built from TRBV5-5 and TRBJ2-7, with a possible D match to TRBD1 (6 bases). The length of the CDR3 is 14 residues. The ends were cut back, 2 bases at V and 2 bases at J, with 11 bases in the middle. Germline values: CDR1 SGHKS, CDR2 YYEKEE (reference sequence). CDR3 coding DNA: TGTGCCAGCAGCTTTAACAGGGTTACCTACGAGCAGTACTTC. Protein product: CASSFNRVTYEQYF.

This clone was seen a few times. This CDR3 is CASSEAPGGYTF. The CDR3 DNA follows: TGTGCCAGCAGTGAAGCCCCGGGGGGCTACACCTTC. The chain links TRBV6-1 to TRBJ1-2; D is ambiguous. Looked up from germline, CDR1 is MNHNS and CDR2 is SASEGT. Trimming shortened V by 0 bases and J by 8 bases, and 7 bases separated the two germline ends. The CDR3 extends over 12 amino acids.

The chain joins TRBV6-1 to TRBJ1-2; possibly TRBD1 for D (5 bases). Trimming took 3 bases from V and 3 from J, leaving 11 bases between them. Germline CDR1 MNHNS, CDR2 SASEGT. The CDR3 length is 14 residues. The CDR3, as DNA: TGTGCCAGCAGTGAGGGACTAGGGGACTATGGCTACACCTTC. This encodes CASSEGLGDYGYTF.

V is TRBV30 and J is TRBJ2-7, with D perhaps matching TRBD2 (6 bases). From germline, CDR1 is GTSNPN and CDR2 SVGIG (reference sequence). This CDR3 is built from 14 residues. Trimming removed 4 bases at V and 6 bases at J, with 19 bases between. CDR3 loop: CAWIGGPGGTEQYF. DNA for the CDR3: TGTGCCTGGATCGGAGGCCCGGGCGGGACCGAGCAGTACTTC.